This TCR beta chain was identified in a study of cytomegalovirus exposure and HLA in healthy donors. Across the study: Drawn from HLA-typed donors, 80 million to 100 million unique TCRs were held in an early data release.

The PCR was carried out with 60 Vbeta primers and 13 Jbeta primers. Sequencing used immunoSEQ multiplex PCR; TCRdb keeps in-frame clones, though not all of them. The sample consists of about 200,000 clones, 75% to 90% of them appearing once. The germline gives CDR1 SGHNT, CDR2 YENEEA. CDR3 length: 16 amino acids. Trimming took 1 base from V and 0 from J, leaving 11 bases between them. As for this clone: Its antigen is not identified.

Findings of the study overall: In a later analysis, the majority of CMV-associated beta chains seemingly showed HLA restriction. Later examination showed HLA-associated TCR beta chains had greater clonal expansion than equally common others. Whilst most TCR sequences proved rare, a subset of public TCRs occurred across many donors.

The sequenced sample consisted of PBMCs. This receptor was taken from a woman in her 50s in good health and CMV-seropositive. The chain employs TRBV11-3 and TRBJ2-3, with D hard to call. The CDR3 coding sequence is TGTGCCAGCAGCTTAGGAGGCAAAACTAGCACAGATACGCAGTATTTT. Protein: CASSLGGKTSTDTQYF.